This T cell receptor beta chain was captured in a study of blood T cells in healthy people across ages. Regarding the study as a whole: A greater number of naive CD4+ cells and higher diversity distinguished long-lived donors from aged donors. Lack of knowledge of donor CMV status possibly confounded expanded clonotype changes.

This CDR3 is 12 amino acids long. The V gene's germline CDR1 is MNHNS and CDR2 SASEGT. V was clipped by 7 bases and J by 8 bases, with 14 bases between them. It was with a sample-barcoded 5' primer and a J-beta primer mix that a second PCR of roughly 7 to 12 cycles was run. MiXCR, run by TCRdb on the 5' RACE reads, gives a single entry per CDR3 protein. The table includes 1.2 million to 1.5 million distinct CDR3 sequences, around 59% detected once. Individuals who donated were healthy Caucasians from Russia aged roughly 6 to 100. Note on this clonotype: No antigen is known for it.

This sequence joins TRBV6-1 and TRBJ1-1, with D maybe TRBD1 (6 bases). The sequence derives from a man between 18 and 29 years old in good health. Material for sequencing was blood. CDR3 in DNA: TGTGCCAGCATCAAAGGACAGACCGAAGCTTTCTTT. Translating it yields CASIKGQTEAFF.